A single sample gave rise to the 32 T cell receptor beta chains below, sequenced in a study of CD8 T cells in ankylosing spondylitis. TCRdb passed the 5' RACE reads through MiXCR, listing each CDR3 protein once. The repertoire has some 120,000 distinct CDR3 sequences, around 7% of them found once; the top ten carry less than 15%. Sequencing input: blood, either unsorted or a sorted T cell fraction (not recorded which). The receptors stem from a male donor with ankylosing spondylitis or in good health (not recorded which).

The table lists this clonotype with many counts. The rearrangement links TRBV11-2 to TRBJ2-3; 13 positions match TRBD2. CDR3 length: 18 residues. Germline assignment: CDR1 SGHAT and CDR2 FQNNGV. The V gene end was trimmed by 5 bases and the J gene end by 0 bases; junction bases not matched to a gene: 8. The CDR3 is CASSPGTSGARSTDTQYF. The CDR3 DNA is TGTGCCAGCAGCCCCGGGACTAGCGGGGCCCGTAGCACAGATACGCAGTATTTT.

V gene TRBV5-6 combines with J gene TRBJ2-7; 8 nucleotides agree with TRBD2. Germline V gene data show CDR1 as SGHDT and CDR2 as YYEEEE. CDR3 length: 13 residues. Trimming took 0 bases from V and 4 from J; bases not matched to a gene: 0. In DNA form, the CDR3 reads TGTGCCAGCAGCTTGGGCGGGAGGTACGAGCAGTACTTC. This translates into CASSLGGRYEQYF.

V is TRBV12-3 or TRBV12-4 and J is TRBJ1-5; 9 nucleotides match TRBD1. The CDR3 extends over 19 amino acids. The CDR3 DNA reads as TGTACCTTCAGTTTAGCGGGGACAGGGACGGCGGGCGGCAATCAGCCCCAGCATTTT. It codes for CTFSLAGTGTAGGNQPQHF.

In the case of this clonotype: A much larger clonotype is one base distant, so this may be a read error. It is likely a read error, because the conserved phenylalanine at the end of the CDR3 is missing. V is TRBV3-1 and J is TRBJ2-7, with 9 bases fitting TRBD1. Germline values: CDR1 LGHDT, CDR2 YNNKEL (reference sequence). The CDR3 totals 14 residues. Trimming took 4 bases from V and 4 from J; bases not matched to a gene: 5. For the CDR3, the DNA is TGTGCCAGCAGCCCCGGGACAGGGTATTACGAGCAGTACTTA. It specifies CASSPGTGYYEQYL.

Ten or more counts support this clonotype. The chain links TRBV6-2 or TRBV6-3 to TRBJ2-4; unclear D gene. Germline V CDR1 and CDR2: MNHEY, SVGEGT. CDR3 length: 15 amino acids. Trimming left V 6 bases short and J 1 base short, with 13 bases between. CDR3 protein: CASSLRLGAKNIQYF. The CDR3 DNA is TGTGCCAGCAGCCTCAGGTTGGGGGCCAAAAACATTCAGTACTTC.

This clonotype was counted many times. V gene TRBV5-1 combines with J gene TRBJ2-3; the D gene is possibly TRBD2 (6 bases). The CDR3 is 16 amino acids. Trimming stripped 2 bases from V and 1 base from J, with 14 bases between. The germline CDR1 and CDR2 sequences are SGHRS and YFSETQ. This CDR3 reads CASSLGRGLRTDTQYF. The DNA of the CDR3 is TGCGCCAGCAGCTTAGGGCGGGGACTTCGCACAGATACGCAGTATTTT.

There are a few counts of this clonotype. This chain connects TRBV5-1 to TRBJ2-3, with 9 positions matching TRBD2. This CDR3 is 15 amino acids long. Germline CDR1 SGHRS, CDR2 YFSETQ. V trimming: 6 bases; J trimming: 3 bases; junction bases outside the gene matches: 8. CDR3 nucleotides: TGCGCCAGCAAGAGAACCCTAGCGGGAACAGATACGCAGTATTTT. Translation gives CASKRTLAGTDTQYF.

This clonotype was observed many times. The rearrangement uses TRBV5-1 and TRBJ2-1; 10 bases fit TRBD2. Germline lookup yields CDR1 SGHRS and CDR2 YFSETQ. The CDR3 spans 15 residues. The V gene end was trimmed by 4 bases and the J gene end by 10 bases; junction bases not matched to a gene: 11. The CDR3 nucleotides are TGCGCCAGCAGCCGTGGCACTAGCGGGGTAAGGGAGCAGTTCTTC. This sequence encodes CASSRGTSGVREQFF.

The chain carries TRBV9 and TRBJ2-7, with 11 positions matching TRBD2. The CDR3 is 16 residues long. Per germline, CDR1 SGDLS and CDR2 YYNGEE. Trimming cost V 0 bases and J 3 bases; bases outside gene matches: 5. CDR3: CASSVGGLAVIYEQYF. CDR3 nucleotide sequence: TGTGCCAGCAGCGTAGGGGGACTAGCGGTAATCTACGAGCAGTACTTC.

In this sample, this clonotype turned up many times. V is TRBV7-9 and J is TRBJ1-1; no definite D call. Germline lookup yields CDR1 SEHNR and CDR2 FQNEAQ (reference sequence). The CDR3 has 12 amino acids. V was clipped by 1 base and J by 5 bases, with 5 bases between them. This CDR3 is CASSLDLTEAFF. The CDR3, as DNA: TGTGCCAGCAGCTTAGATCTGACTGAAGCTTTCTTT.

This clonotype was seen repeatedly, ten times or more. One end of the junction fails to match germline, which may point to a read error. The chain has TRBV7-7 and TRBJ2-2; D is possibly TRBD1 (5 bases). Germline CDR1 reads SSHAT; CDR2 reads FNYEAQ (reference sequence). The CDR3 is made up of 14 amino acids. DNA for the CDR3: TGTGCTAGCAGCTCCAGGGTGAACACCGGGGAGCTGTTTTTT. It yields the protein CASSSRVNTGELFF.

This clonotype was picked up many times. V is TRBV20-1 and J is TRBJ2-7, with 7 positions matching TRBD1. The ends lost 1 base at V and 6 bases at J; junction bases unmatched: 24. This CDR3 comprises 19 residues. The germline V gene has CDR1 DFQATT and CDR2 SNEGSKA (reference sequence). The DNA for the CDR3 is TGCAGTGCTAGAGCCCTTCCTGGACCGCAGGGGGTTATTGTAGGCGAGCAGTACTTC. Amino acid sequence: CSARALPGPQGVIVGEQYF.

This clonotype was observed a single time. One junction end does not reproduce the germline sequence, and a read error may be involved. The rearrangement uses TRBV9 and TRBJ2-1, with D perhaps TRBD2 (6 bases). The germline gives CDR1 SGDLS, CDR2 YYNGEE. The CDR3 runs to 17 residues. The CDR3 region is CASSYGGALGRRNGQFF. CDR3 nucleotide sequence: TGTGCCAGCAGCTACGGAGGGGCCCTTGGGAGGAGAAATGGGCAGTTCTTC. The variable domain in full, completed from reference TRBV9 and TRBJ2-1, reads DSGVTQTPKHLITATGQRVTLRCSPRSGDLSVYWYQQSLDQGLQFLIQYYNGEERAKGNILERFSAQQFPDLHSELNLSSLELGDSALYFCASSYGGALGRRNGQFFGPGTRLTVL.

As concerns this clonotype: A much bigger clone sits one base away, suggesting this may be a read error. This chain uses TRBV6-2 or TRBV6-3 with TRBJ1-5, with D perhaps TRBD1 (5 bases). This CDR3 contains 14 residues. CDR1 and CDR2 from the germline V gene are MNHEY and SVGEGT. The V end lost 2 bases, the J end lost 4 bases, and 9 bases lay between the germline ends. CDR3 region: CASSYPGENQPQHF. The CDR3 nucleotides are TGTGCCAGCAGTTACCCGGGGGAGAATCAGCCCCAGCATTTT.

This clonotype was recorded many times. This CDR3 reads CSVVYYLGSSEAFF. In DNA, the CDR3 is TGCAGCGTTGTCTACTATCTGGGGAGCTCTGAAGCTTTCTTT. This rearrangement joins TRBV29-1 to TRBJ1-1; D gene ambiguous. The germline V gene has CDR1 SQVTM and CDR2 ANQGSEA. The CDR3 covers 14 residues. Trimming cost V 4 bases and J 6 bases, with 18 bases left between them.

This clonotype was counted at least ten times. The V and J genes are TRBV5-1 and TRBJ2-3; D gene uncertain. Germline CDR1 SGHRS, CDR2 YFSETQ. This CDR3 spans 13 amino acids. The V gene lost 0 bases and the J gene lost 5 bases, with 7 bases spanning the gap. Written as DNA, the CDR3 is TGCGCCAGCAGCTTGGAGCACGAAGATACGCAGTATTTT. Translation: CASSLEHEDTQYF.

This clonotype was observed many times. V usage is TRBV19 and J usage is TRBJ1-5; 8 nucleotides agree with TRBD1. CDR3 length: 14 residues. The junction had 8 bases not matched to a gene; V was cut back by 8 bases and J by 5 bases. Per germline, CDR1 LNHDA and CDR2 SQIVND (reference sequence). The CDR3 DNA reads as TGTGCCAGTGCCGGGACAGGCCTCTATCAGCCCCAGCATTTT. This translates into CASAGTGLYQPQHF.

This clonotype showed up many times. CDR3 protein: CASSLTSGRAGEQYF. Written as DNA, the CDR3 is TGCGCCAGCAGCTTGACTAGCGGGAGGGCGGGAGAGCAGTACTTC. The chain uses TRBV5-1 and TRBJ2-7; 13 bases line up with TRBD2. This CDR3 region has 15 residues. Germline V gene sequence: CDR1 SGHRS, CDR2 YFSETQ. J was trimmed by 7 bases and V by 1 base; bases with no gene match: 5.

This clonotype has at least ten counts. V is TRBV24-1 and J is TRBJ2-3; 13 positions match TRBD2. Germline CDR1 and CDR2: KGHDR and SFDVKD. Losses at the gene ends were 4 bases for V and 1 base for J; bases not matched to a gene: 10. The CDR3 loop spans 19 amino acids. The CDR3 sequence is CATSDPLAGGPIRTDTQYF. CDR3 coding DNA: TGTGCCACCAGTGACCCACTAGCGGGAGGGCCTATACGCACAGATACGCAGTATTTT.

This clonotype was counted ten times or more. The rearrangement uses TRBV5-1 and TRBJ1-3, with D perhaps TRBD1 (6 bases). CDR3 length: 19 amino acids. V was trimmed by 0 bases and J by 0 bases, leaving 19 bases between them. Germline lookup yields CDR1 SGHRS and CDR2 YFSETQ. CDR3 sequence: CASSLGRMTGSSSGNTIYF. For the CDR3, the DNA is TGCGCCAGCAGCTTGGGAAGAATGACAGGATCTAGCTCTGGAAACACCATATATTTT.

The count of this clonotype is one. This chain links TRBV2 with TRBJ1-1, with D unresolved. V was trimmed by 7 bases and J by 0 bases, leaving 12 bases between them. The germline gives CDR1 SNHLY, CDR2 FYNNEI. The CDR3 has 14 residues. The CDR3 DNA follows: TGTGCCAGCACCACGGGCACGATGAACACTGAAGCTTTCTTT. Its protein is CASTTGTMNTEAFF.

This clonotype was detected ten times or more. The gene calls are TRBV7-2 and TRBJ2-1; 9 bases line up with TRBD1. The J segment lost 1 base and the V segment lost 5 bases, leaving 3 bases of the junction unmatched. CDR3 length: 15 residues. Per the germline V gene, CDR1 is SGHTA and CDR2 is FQGNSA. This CDR3 is CASSEDRGSYNEQFF. CDR3 sequence (DNA): TGTGCCAGCAGCGAGGACAGGGGATCCTACAATGAGCAGTTCTTC.

This clonotype showed up many times. The chain has TRBV7-2 and TRBJ1-2; possible D gene TRBD1, 6 bases. This CDR3 contains 15 residues. In germline, CDR1 is SGHTA, CDR2 FQGNSA. V was shortened by 5 bases and J by 1 base, with 14 bases between the two germline ends. The CDR3 DNA sequence: TGTGCCAGCAGCCATCCCGGGACAAATAACTATGGCTACACCTTC. Amino acids: CASSHPGTNNYGYTF.

There are many counts of this clonotype. The chain joins TRBV5-1 to TRBJ1-3, with unresolved D. The CDR3 loop spans 16 amino acids. V was pared by 4 bases and J by 0 bases, with 14 bases between. The germline gives CDR1 SGHRS, CDR2 YFSETQ. This chain's CDR3 is CASSPETVSSGNTIYF. CDR3 nucleotide sequence: TGCGCCAGCAGCCCTGAGACCGTGAGCTCTGGAAACACCATATATTTT. Using reference TRBV5-1 and TRBJ1-3 for the parts outside the CDR3, the full variable domain is KAGVTQTPRYLIKTRGQQVTLSCSPISGHRSVSWYQQTPGQGLQFLFEYFSETQRNKGNFPGRFSGRQFSNSRSEMNVSTLELGDSALYLCASSPETVSSGNTIYFGEGSWLTVV.

This clonotype was seen many times. The chain is built from TRBV20-1 and TRBJ2-5; 8 bases align to TRBD2. In germline, CDR1 is DFQATT, CDR2 SNEGSKA (reference sequence). Unmatched junction bases numbered 1, after V lost 1 base and J lost 0 bases. This CDR3 comprises 14 residues. The CDR3 DNA sequence: TGCAGTGCTAGAGGCGGGGGGTACCAAGAGACCCAGTACTTC. Amino acids: CSARGGGYQETQYF.

This clonotype has a count of ten or more. The genes are TRBV5-6 and TRBJ1-6; D gene uncertain. CDR3 length: 17 amino acids. The V end lost 3 bases, the J end lost 6 bases, and 19 bases lay between the germline ends. The germline gives CDR1 SGHDT, CDR2 YYEEEE. The CDR3 here is CASSSVNSLQINSPLHF. The CDR3 nucleotides are TGTGCCAGCAGCTCCGTGAATTCCCTCCAAATTAATTCACCCCTCCACTTT.

This clonotype was seen repeatedly, ten times or more. This chain connects TRBV21-1 to TRBJ2-7; TRBD1, as called in the table, went unchecked against the DNA. TRBV21-1 is a listed pseudogene. CDR3 length: 16 amino acids. The CDR3 spells CASSEEDRMSSYEQYF. The DNA for the CDR3 is TGTGCCAGCAGCGAAGAAGACAGGATGAGCTCCTACGAGCAGTACTTC.

The chain links TRBV19 to TRBJ2-3; D may be TRBD2 (5 bases). The CDR3 contains 13 residues. Germline V gene data show CDR1 as LNHDA and CDR2 as SQIVND (reference sequence). V gave up 0 bases and J gave up 9 bases, with 10 bases separating them. DNA of the CDR3: TGTGCCAGTAGTATAGATGAAGCGGACACGCAGTATTTT. This sequence encodes CASSIDEADTQYF.

The V and J genes are TRBV3-1 and TRBJ1-3; D uncertain. The CDR3 runs to 19 residues. CDR1 and CDR2 from the germline V gene are LGHDT and YNNKEL (reference sequence). Trimming cost V 11 bases and J 6 bases, with 35 bases left between them. Here the CDR3 DNA reads TGTGCCTCCACCCAAGAACTTGGGAGTGGGCAGTCTTCGCCAAACACCATATATTTT. It encodes CASTQELGSGQSSPNTIYF.

This clonotype was recorded at least ten times. This chain joins TRBV5-1 and TRBJ2-5; no definite D call. This CDR3 has 14 amino acids. In germline, CDR1 is SGHRS, CDR2 YFSETQ. Trimming pared 0 bases from V and 4 bases from J, leaving 10 bases between. CDR3 loop: CASSLDSGRETQYF. The CDR3 DNA is TGCGCCAGCAGCTTGGATAGTGGCCGAGAGACCCAGTACTTC.

Ten or more counts support this clonotype. This chain uses TRBV7-8 with TRBJ2-5, with TRBD2 identical over 7 bases. The CDR3 has 16 amino acids. Per germline, CDR1 SGHVS and CDR2 FQNEAQ. V gave up 4 bases and J gave up 5 bases; unmatched junction bases: 13. CDR3 sequence (DNA): TGTGCCAGCAGCTCAGGACGACTAGCCGGATGGGAGACCCAGTACTTC. Translating gives CASSSGRLAGWETQYF.

This clonotype was picked up many times. The gene calls are TRBV12-3 or TRBV12-4 and TRBJ2-5; a weak D match, TRBD2 (6 bases). The CDR3 has 17 residues. Trimming shortened V by 4 bases and J by 0 bases, and 18 bases separated the two germline ends. CDR3 sequence: CASSWDRSASDQETQYF. Written as DNA, the CDR3 is TGTGCCAGCAGTTGGGACCGCTCGGCTAGCGACCAAGAGACCCAGTACTTC.